This TCR beta chain was obtained from a study of T-cell memory formation after mild COVID-19. Findings and caveats of the study: Whether second-wave clones peaking at day 37 were SARS-CoV-2 specific went unconfirmed. Contracting CD4+ clones sat mainly in CM and EM; CD8+ in EMRA. Balance between CD4 and CD8 was seen in clones contracting day 15 to 85, and a CD4+ lean was seen in later expanders.

Sample barcodes and UMIs were carried by the TCR alpha and TCR beta cDNA libraries that 5'RACE generated with constant-segment primers. TCRdb independently ran MiXCR on the 5' RACE reads; one entry per CDR3 protein. The data show about 620,000 distinct CDR3 sequences, around 17% seen once. Germline assignment: CDR1 SEHNR and CDR2 FQNEAQ (reference sequence). V shed 5 bases and J shed 5 bases, with 13 bases lying between them. This CDR3 has 13 amino acids. This clonotype was found many times. What it binds is not known. This clonotype was sampled from an adult woman who had mild COVID-19 (a few samples of this study predate the infection). Cell type and time point are not known. The sample was PBMCs or a T cell subset sorted from them (not recorded which). The J gene is TRBJ2-7, the V gene TRBV7-9, with a possible D match to TRBD2 (7 bases). The CDR3 DNA reads as TGTGCCAGCAGCCCTGGGGGGGCTAACGAGCAGTACTTC. Encoded protein: CASSPGGANEQYF.